This T cell receptor (beta chain) was captured in a study of cytomegalovirus exposure and HLA in healthy donors. The PCR contained 60 Vbeta and 13 Jbeta primers. Method: immunoSEQ multiplex PCR; TCRdb's copy keeps in-frame clones and lacks some. The sample has 150,000 to 250,000 clones; 82% are singletons. Trimming took off 2 bases at V and 7 bases at J, with 11 bases between the two ends. The CDR3 totals 14 residues. CDR1 and CDR2 from the germline V gene are SEHNR and FQNEAQ (reference sequence). The source material was PBMCs. This sequence joins TRBV7-9 and TRBJ1-4, with D possibly matching TRBD1 (6 bases). The sequence came from a boy younger than 10 in good health and CMV-seronegative. CDR3 residues: CASSLTGLREKLFF. For the CDR3, the DNA is TGTGCCAGCAGCTTAACAGGGCTACGTGAAAAACTGTTTTTT. The full variable domain, its missing parts supplied by reference TRBV7-9 and TRBJ1-4, is DTGVSQNPRHKITKRGQNVTFRCDPISEHNRLYWYRQTLGQGPEFLTYFQNEAQLEKSRLLSDRFSAERPKGSFSTLEIQRTEQGDSAMYLCASSLTGLREKLFFGSGTQLSVL.